This T cell receptor beta chain was captured by sequencing in a study of OX40 agonist ivuxolimab in advanced cancers. In the study overall: Ivuxolimab, which patients received intravenously every 2 weeks, was dosed at 0.01 to 10 mg/kg. Patients enrolled in dose escalation were diagnosed with hepatocellular carcinoma, melanoma, renal cell or head and neck cancer. Those enrolled were roughly 80% male, with a mean age of 60 years and ages from 23 to 79.

The germline V gene has CDR1 MGHDK and CDR2 SYGVNS. The ends were cut back, 0 bases at V and 2 bases at J, with 11 bases in the middle. This CDR3 region has 16 residues. Sampling times: baseline, cycle 4 day 1, cycle 7 day 1. The data were produced by immunoSEQ multiplex PCR, yet TCRdb's version contains in-frame clones alone and is incomplete. The sample gives around 66,000 clones, 87% of which show up once; just over 2% is in the top ten. The receptor was derived from an adult with an advanced solid tumor such as melanoma, head and neck, liver or kidney cancer. This chain links TRBV25-1 with TRBJ2-1; unclear D gene. The material sequenced was CD4+ or CD8+ T cells sorted from blood, taken in a trial of the OX40 agonist ivuxolimab. The CDR3 nucleotides are TGTGCCAGCAGTGAATATGAGTCAGTACCCTACAATGAGCAGTTCTTC. This codes for CASSEYESVPYNEQFF.